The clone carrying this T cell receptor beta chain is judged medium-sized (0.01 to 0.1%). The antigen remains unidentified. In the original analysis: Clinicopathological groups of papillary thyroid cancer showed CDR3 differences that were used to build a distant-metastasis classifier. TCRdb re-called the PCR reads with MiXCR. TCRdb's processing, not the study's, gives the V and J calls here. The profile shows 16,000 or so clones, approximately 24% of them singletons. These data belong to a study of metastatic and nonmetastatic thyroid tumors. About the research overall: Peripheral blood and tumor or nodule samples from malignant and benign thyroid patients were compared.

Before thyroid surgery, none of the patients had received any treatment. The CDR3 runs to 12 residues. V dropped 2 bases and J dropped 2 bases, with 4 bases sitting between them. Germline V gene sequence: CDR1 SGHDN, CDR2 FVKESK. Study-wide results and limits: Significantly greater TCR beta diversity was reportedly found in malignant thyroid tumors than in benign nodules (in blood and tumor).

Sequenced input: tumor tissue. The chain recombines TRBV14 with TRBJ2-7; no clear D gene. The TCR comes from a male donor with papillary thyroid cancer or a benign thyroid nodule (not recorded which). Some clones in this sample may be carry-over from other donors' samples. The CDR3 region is CASSQHTYEQYF. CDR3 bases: TGTGCCAGCAGCCAACACACCTACGAGCAGTACTTC.